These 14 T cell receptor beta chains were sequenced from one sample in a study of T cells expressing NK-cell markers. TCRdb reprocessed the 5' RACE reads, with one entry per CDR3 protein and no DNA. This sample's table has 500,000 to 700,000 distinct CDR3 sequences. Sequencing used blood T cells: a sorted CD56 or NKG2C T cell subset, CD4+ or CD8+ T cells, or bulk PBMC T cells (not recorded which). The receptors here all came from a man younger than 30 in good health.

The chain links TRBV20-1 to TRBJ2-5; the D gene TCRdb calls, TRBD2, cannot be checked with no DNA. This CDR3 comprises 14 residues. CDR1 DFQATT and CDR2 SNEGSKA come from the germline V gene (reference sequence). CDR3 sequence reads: CSARDGRAFETQYF.

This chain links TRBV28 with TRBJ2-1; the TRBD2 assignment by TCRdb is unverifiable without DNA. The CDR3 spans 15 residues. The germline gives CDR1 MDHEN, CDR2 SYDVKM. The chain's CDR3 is CASSRPGLANNEQFF.

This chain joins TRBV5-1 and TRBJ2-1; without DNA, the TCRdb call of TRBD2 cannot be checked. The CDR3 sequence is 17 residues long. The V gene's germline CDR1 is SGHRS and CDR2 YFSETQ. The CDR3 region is CASSLNTGTSGSREQFF. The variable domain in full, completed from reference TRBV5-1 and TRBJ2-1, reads KAGVTQTPRYLIKTRGQQVTLSCSPISGHRSVSWYQQTPGQGLQFLFEYFSETQRNKGNFPGRFSGRQFSNSRSEMNVSTLELGDSALYLCASSLNTGTSGSREQFFGPGTRLTVL.

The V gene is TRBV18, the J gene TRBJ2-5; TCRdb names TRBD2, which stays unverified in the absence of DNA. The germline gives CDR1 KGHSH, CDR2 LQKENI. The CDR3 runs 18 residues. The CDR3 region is CASIKGLAGVRDQETQYF. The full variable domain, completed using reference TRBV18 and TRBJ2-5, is NAGVMQNPRHLVRRRGQEARLRCSPMKGHSHVYWYRQLPEEGLKFMVYLQKENIIDESGMPKERFSAEFPKEGPSILRIQQVVRGDSAAYFCASIKGLAGVRDQETQYFGPGTRLLVL.

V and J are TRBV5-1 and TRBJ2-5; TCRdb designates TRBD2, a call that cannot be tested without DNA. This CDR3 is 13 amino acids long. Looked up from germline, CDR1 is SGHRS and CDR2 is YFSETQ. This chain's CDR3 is CASTFQAEETQYF.

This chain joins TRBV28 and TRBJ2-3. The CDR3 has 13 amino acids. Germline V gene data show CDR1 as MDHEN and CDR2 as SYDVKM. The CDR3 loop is CASSFIQQDTQYF. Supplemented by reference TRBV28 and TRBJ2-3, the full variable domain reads DVKVTQSSRYLVKRTGEKVFLECVQDMDHENMFWYRQDPGLGLRLIYFSYDVKMKEKGDIPEGYSVSREKKERFSLILESASTNQTSMYLCASSFIQQDTQYFGPGTRLTVL.

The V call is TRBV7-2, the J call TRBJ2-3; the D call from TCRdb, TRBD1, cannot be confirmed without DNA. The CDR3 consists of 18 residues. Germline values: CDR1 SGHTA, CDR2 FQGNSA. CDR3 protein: CASSSVDRTFPSTDTQYF.

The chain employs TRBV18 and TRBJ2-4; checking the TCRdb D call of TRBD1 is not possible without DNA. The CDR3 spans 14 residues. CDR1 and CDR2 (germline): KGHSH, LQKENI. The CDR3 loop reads CASSPSSGGGIQYF.

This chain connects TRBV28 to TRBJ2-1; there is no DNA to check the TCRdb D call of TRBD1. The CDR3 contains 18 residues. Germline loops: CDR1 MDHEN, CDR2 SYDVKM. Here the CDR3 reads CASRPGQGAKRSYNEQFF.

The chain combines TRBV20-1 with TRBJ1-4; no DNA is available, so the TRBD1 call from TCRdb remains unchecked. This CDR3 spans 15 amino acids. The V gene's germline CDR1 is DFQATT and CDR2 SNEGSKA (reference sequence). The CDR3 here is CSARDHGGANEKLFF.

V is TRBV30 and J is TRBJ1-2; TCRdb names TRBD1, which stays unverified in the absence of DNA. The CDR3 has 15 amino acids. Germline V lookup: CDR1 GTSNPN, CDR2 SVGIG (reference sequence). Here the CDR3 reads CAWRQGVSTNYGYTF.

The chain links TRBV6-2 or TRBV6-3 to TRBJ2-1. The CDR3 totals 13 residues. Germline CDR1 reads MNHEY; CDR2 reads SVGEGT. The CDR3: CASSPVGKNEQFF.

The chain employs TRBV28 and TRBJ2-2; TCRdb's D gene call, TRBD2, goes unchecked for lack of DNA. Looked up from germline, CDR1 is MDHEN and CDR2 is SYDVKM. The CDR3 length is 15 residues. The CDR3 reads CASTLAGMNTGELFF.

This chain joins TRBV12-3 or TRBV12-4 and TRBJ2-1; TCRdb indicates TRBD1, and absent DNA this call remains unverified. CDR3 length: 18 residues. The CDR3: CASRRRDRGLKTYNEQFF.